These T cell receptor beta chains were read from a single sample in a study of shared clonotypes between healthy human individuals. Profiling relied on immunoSEQ multiplex PCR, and the TCRdb table lists in-frame clones only, not all of them. The repertoire holds approximately 2.5 million clones, with just over 90% as singletons. The sample taken for sequencing was naive CD4+ T cells sorted from blood. The receptors here all came from a man younger than 35 in good health. Each CDR3 is given with its conserved first and last residue.

v_call	j_call	cdr3_aa
TRBV19	TRBJ1-2	CASSPIWKEGYGYTF
TRBV27	TRBJ1-6	CASSQILGFNSPLHF
TRBV19	TRBJ1-2	CASSTGTALGPYTF
TRBV10-3	TRBJ2-1	CAIRPDRGAYNEQFF
TRBV7-9	.	CASSPGVAGVVHEQYF
TRBV10-2	TRBJ1-2	CASSESRSGINYGYTF
TRBV10-1	TRBJ2-3	CASSESLAGGDTQYF
TRBV5-8	TRBJ2-3	CASSRTHTDTQYF
TRBV5-4	TRBJ2-5	CASSLSSSNTRETQYF
TRBV14	TRBJ2-1	CASSHSGTGYNEQFF
TRBV5-4	TRBJ1-2	CASSLNSNYGYTF
TRBV2	TRBJ2-2	CASTTDGLAGVGGELFF
TRBV23-1	TRBJ1-2	CASSQSDSVNYGYTF
TRBV5-1	TRBJ2-1	CASSGLGTAQFF
TRBV2	TRBJ2-7	CASSAAGWEQYF
TRBV7-2	TRBJ2-2	CASSLRQGGELFF
TRBV27	TRBJ2-6	CASSLKGNVGANVLTF
TRBV11-3	TRBJ2-3	CASSLGAQPDTQYF
TRBV19	TRBJ2-2	CASSTGLSAGELFF
TRBV11-2	TRBJ2-7	CASSLTGREFYEQYF
TRBV7-2	TRBJ2-1	CASSLVGEQFF
TRBV14	TRBJ2-3	CASSQALGGNPDTQYF